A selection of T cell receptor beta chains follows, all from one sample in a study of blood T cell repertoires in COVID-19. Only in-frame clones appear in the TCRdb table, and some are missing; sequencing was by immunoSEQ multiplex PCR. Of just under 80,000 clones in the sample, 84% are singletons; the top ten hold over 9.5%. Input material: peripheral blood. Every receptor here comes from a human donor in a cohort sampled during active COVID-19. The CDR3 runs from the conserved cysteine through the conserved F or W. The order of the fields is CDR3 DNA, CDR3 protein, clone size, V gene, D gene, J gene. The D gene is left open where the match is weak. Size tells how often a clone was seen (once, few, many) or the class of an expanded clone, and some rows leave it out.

CDR3 DNA: TGTGCCAGCAGCGTAGGGAGGACAGGGGGAACCTACGAGCAGTACTTC
CDR3 protein: CASSVGRTGGTYEQYF
clone size: once
V gene: TRBV9
D gene: TRBD1
J gene: TRBJ2-7

CDR3 DNA: TGCGCCAGCAGCTTCGCCGAGACAGACTTGAACACTGAAGCTTTCTTT
CDR3 protein: CASSFAETDLNTEAFF
clone size: NA
V gene: TRBV5-1
D gene: NA
J gene: TRBJ1-1

CDR3 DNA: TGTGCCAGCAGCTTAAGACTAGCGGGGGGCGTGTACTTC
CDR3 protein: CASSLRLAGGVYF
clone size: NA
V gene: TRBV5-6
D gene: TRBD2
J gene: TRBJ2-4

CDR3 DNA: TGTGCCAGCTACGGACAGTTGAACACTGAAGCTTTCTTT
CDR3 protein: CASYGQLNTEAFF
clone size: few
V gene: TRBV6-5
D gene: NA
J gene: TRBJ1-1

CDR3 DNA: TGTGCCAGCAGTGAAGGTACGTGGCGGGAAGCTTTCTTT
CDR3 protein: CASSEGTWREAFF
clone size: NA
V gene: TRBV2
D gene: NA
J gene: TRBJ1-1

CDR3 DNA: TGTGCCAGCAGCTTGGAGATGGTGCGGGGGGCGCTAGATACGCAGTATTTT
CDR3 protein: CASSLEMVRGALDTQYF
clone size: NA
V gene: TRBV5-5
D gene: TRBD2
J gene: TRBJ2-3

CDR3 DNA: TGTGCCAGCTCACCCCAGGGACAGGGGGGGACTGAAGCTTTCTTT
CDR3 protein: CASSPQGQGGTEAFF
clone size: NA
V gene: TRBV18
D gene: TRBD1
J gene: TRBJ1-1

CDR3 DNA: TGTGCCAGTAGTCCCAGACTAGCGGGAGCCGGCGGGGAGCTGTTTTTT
CDR3 protein: CASSPRLAGAGGELFF
clone size: NA
V gene: TRBV19
D gene: TRBD2
J gene: TRBJ2-2

CDR3 DNA: TGTGCCAGCAGCTTAACCGCCGTGGGACAGCTCTCTGGAAACACCATATATTTT
CDR3 protein: CASSLTAVGQLSGNTIYF
clone size: NA
V gene: TRBV7-6
D gene: TRBD1
J gene: TRBJ1-3

CDR3 DNA: TGTGCCAGCTCACCCTTGGGACAGGGGGCGTATGGCTACACCTTC
CDR3 protein: CASSPLGQGAYGYTF
clone size: NA
V gene: TRBV18
D gene: TRBD1
J gene: TRBJ1-2

CDR3 DNA: TGTGCCTGGACCGGACAGGTCAATCAGCCCCAGCATTTT
CDR3 protein: CAWTGQVNQPQHF
clone size: NA
V gene: TRBV30
D gene: TRBD1
J gene: TRBJ1-5

CDR3 DNA: TGTGCCAGCAGCTCGCGCTCAGGGGGAGTATGGGAAAAACTGTTTTTT
CDR3 protein: CASSSRSGGVWEKLFF
clone size: NA
V gene: TRBV7-2
D gene: TRBD1
J gene: TRBJ1-4

CDR3 DNA: TGCGCCAGCAGCTTTCAGGGGAACACTGAAGCTTTCTTT
CDR3 protein: CASSFQGNTEAFF
clone size: NA
V gene: TRBV5-1
D gene: NA
J gene: TRBJ1-1

CDR3 DNA: TGTGCCAGCAGCCGAGACAGCTCCTACGAGCAGTACTTC
CDR3 protein: CASSRDSSYEQYF
clone size: NA
V gene: TRBV3-1/TRBV3-2
D gene: NA
J gene: TRBJ2-7

CDR3 DNA: TGCGCCAGCAGCATAACAGGACAAGAGACCCAGTACTTC
CDR3 protein: CASSITGQETQYF
clone size: NA
V gene: TRBV5-1
D gene: NA
J gene: TRBJ2-5

CDR3 DNA: TGTGCCAGCACCGCCCGGACAGAGAACACCGGGGAGCTGTTTTTT
CDR3 protein: CASTARTENTGELFF
clone size: few
V gene: TRBV2
D gene: NA
J gene: TRBJ2-2